This T cell receptor beta chain was sequenced during a study of blood T cell repertoires in COVID-19. The germline V and J ends were trimmed by 0 bases and 8 bases, with 17 bases remaining between them. Per the germline V gene, CDR1 is SGDLS and CDR2 is YYNGEE. The CDR3 totals 15 residues. TCRdb keeps only in-frame clones here, not all; method: immunoSEQ multiplex PCR. The sample shows about 470,000 clones, roughly nine tenths of them seen only once. Cohort 3 recovery required two negative PCRs, clearance, or symptom resolution. This receptor was taken from a woman under 30 who had recovered from COVID-19. Material for sequencing was PBMCs or T cells enriched from blood (not recorded which). The V and J genes are TRBV9 and TRBJ1-2; D ambiguous. The CDR3, as DNA: TGTGCCAGCAGCGTAGTTACCGGGAGTTCGAACGGCTACACCTTC. It encodes CASSVVTGSSNGYTF.